A single sample is the source of the 20 T cell receptor beta chains below, sequenced in a study of T cell responses to AZD1222 COVID-19 vaccine. Profiling relied on immunoSEQ multiplex PCR, and the TCRdb table lists in-frame clones only, not all of them. The repertoire holds fewer than 200,000 clones, with around 90% as singletons. The source was peripheral blood, collected 28 days after the second AZD1222 dose. The receptor source for this set is an adult who received the AZD1222 COVID-19 vaccine.

This chain joins TRBV19 and TRBJ1-1, with D perhaps matching TRBD1 (5 bases). Per the germline V gene, CDR1 is LNHDA and CDR2 is SQIVND (reference sequence). The CDR3 runs to 15 residues. The V and J ends lost 5 bases and 5 bases respectively, with 18 bases between them. This chain's CDR3 is CASSPPRGRATEAFF. CDR3 DNA sequence: TGTGCCAGTAGTCCACCCCGGGGCCGGGCTACTGAAGCTTTCTTT.

The chain recombines TRBV6-2 or TRBV6-3 with TRBJ2-5; no reliable D call. Germline CDR1 is MNHEY and CDR2 is SVGEGT. The CDR3 has 11 residues. The V end lost 2 bases, the J end lost 9 bases, and 7 bases lay between the germline ends. The CDR3 protein is CASSYLTSQYF. As DNA, the CDR3 is TGTGCCAGCAGTTACCTTACGTCCCAGTACTTC.

The V gene is TRBV18, the J gene TRBJ1-2; 7 nucleotides align to TRBD1. The CDR3 spans 18 residues. The trim removed 3 bases at V and 1 base at J, leaving 14 bases unmatched. Per germline, CDR1 KGHSH and CDR2 LQKENI. CDR3 sequence reads: CASSPLGQQGGNNYGYTF. For the CDR3, the DNA is TGTGCCAGCTCACCCCTGGGACAGCAGGGGGGGAATAACTATGGCTACACCTTC.

The chain is built from TRBV7-9 and TRBJ1-3; D is ambiguous. The CDR3 runs to 14 residues. Germline V gives CDR1 SEHNR, CDR2 FQNEAQ (reference sequence). V lost 1 base and J 2 bases, leaving 6 bases between the germline ends. The CDR3 region is CASSLVGAGNTIYF. In DNA, the CDR3 is TGTGCCAGCAGCTTAGTTGGGGCTGGAAACACCATATATTTT.

This clone came up once. The chain combines TRBV4-1 with TRBJ1-5; no clear D gene. Germline V gene lookup returns CDR1 MGHRA and CDR2 YSYEKL. CDR3 size: 16 residues. V lost 4 bases and J 2 bases, leaving 15 bases between the germline ends. CDR3 in amino acids: CASSPSPQARNQPQHF. The CDR3 DNA is TGCGCCAGCAGCCCCTCGCCCCAGGCCCGCAATCAGCCCCAGCATTTT.

The chain employs TRBV10-1 and TRBJ2-7; D may be TRBD2 (6 bases). CDR3 size: 14 residues. The germline V gene has CDR1 WNHNN and CDR2 SYGVQD (reference sequence). The germline V and J ends were trimmed by 2 bases and 7 bases, with 15 bases remaining between them. CDR3 in DNA: TGCGCCAGCAGTGAGCGAATGCGGGGAGGTGAGCAGTACTTC. Protein sequence: CASSERMRGGEQYF.

Here the CDR3 DNA reads TGTGCCAGCATGAAGCGGGGGGGGAGCTCCTACGAGCAGTACTTC. Residues: CASMKRGGSSYEQYF. The chain recombines TRBV6-5 with TRBJ2-7; 10 bases line up with TRBD2. Germline trimming cut 7 bases from V and 0 bases from J; bases unmatched to any gene: 6. This CDR3 region has 15 residues. Per the germline V gene, CDR1 is MNHEY and CDR2 is SVGAGI.

The chain recombines TRBV27 with TRBJ2-1; D not resolved. Germline V CDR1 and CDR2: MNHEY, SMNVEV (reference sequence). V was shortened by 5 bases and J by 5 bases, with 13 bases between the two germline ends. This CDR3 contains 14 residues. The CDR3 bases are TGTGCCAGCAGTCCCGACCTAATAGACAATGAGCAGTTCTTC. It translates to CASSPDLIDNEQFF.

CDR3: CASSYGGTEAFF. The CDR3 DNA reads as TGTGCCAGCAGTTACGGGGGAACTGAAGCTTTCTTT. This chain links TRBV12-3 or TRBV12-4 with TRBJ1-1, with TRBD1 as a possible D gene (5 bases). The CDR3 totals 12 residues. The V end was cut by 4 bases, the J end by 5 bases, with 8 bases between.

This clone showed up just once. The chain combines TRBV18 with TRBJ1-2; D gene ambiguous. V dropped 3 bases and J dropped 5 bases, with 13 bases sitting between them. The CDR3 totals 14 residues. The germline V gene encodes CDR1 KGHSH and CDR2 LQKENI. CDR3 residues: CASSPGSFPYGYTF. The CDR3 coding sequence is TGTGCCAGCTCACCGGGGTCGTTTCCGTATGGCTACACCTTC.

The chain employs TRBV19 and TRBJ2-1, with 7 bases aligning to TRBD2. There are 16 residues in the CDR3. Germline values: CDR1 LNHDA, CDR2 SQIVND (reference sequence). V lost 4 bases and J lost 10; bases outside the gene matches: 16. CDR3 region: CASSSEDLNLGGEQFF. The DNA of the CDR3 is TGTGCCAGTAGTAGTGAGGACCTCAACTTGGGGGGGGAGCAGTTCTTC.

This clone was recorded only once. The CDR3 region has the DNA TGTGCCAGCAGCCAAGAAACGAGCGGGGGGTGGAGCTCCTACGAGCAGTACTTC. Translating it yields CASSQETSGGWSSYEQYF. The chain links TRBV4-2 to TRBJ2-7; 9 bases line up with TRBD2. CDR1 LGHNA and CDR2 YNFKEQ come from the germline V gene. V was pared by 0 bases and J by 0 bases, with 9 bases of the junction left unmatched. The CDR3 runs 18 residues.

This clone was seen more than once but under ten times. V gene TRBV25-1 combines with J gene TRBJ2-5, with D unresolved. This CDR3 is 11 amino acids long. Germline V gene lookup returns CDR1 MGHDK and CDR2 SYGVNS. V was cut by 4 bases and J by 5 bases, with 5 bases left in between. CDR3 sequence reads: CASSGEETQYF. Written as DNA, the CDR3 is TGTGCCAGCAGTGGAGAGGAGACCCAGTACTTC.

This clone was counted once. DNA for the CDR3: TGTGCCAGTAGTACAGGGGCCATAGCGGCTGGAAACACCATATATTTT. Translated, it gives CASSTGAIAAGNTIYF. This rearrangement joins TRBV19 to TRBJ1-3; perhaps TRBD1 as D (6 bases). CDR3 length: 16 residues. The V gene lost 4 bases and the J gene lost 2 bases, with 15 bases spanning the gap. Looked up from germline, CDR1 is LNHDA and CDR2 is SQIVND (reference sequence).

This chain connects TRBV19 to TRBJ1-4, with D hard to call. The CDR3 totals 16 residues. V dropped 4 bases and J dropped 8 bases, with 20 bases sitting between them. Per the germline V gene, CDR1 is LNHDA and CDR2 is SQIVND (reference sequence). CDR3 protein: CASSKGAGPTREKLFF. CDR3 nucleotide sequence: TGTGCCAGTAGTAAGGGTGCAGGACCCACAAGGGAAAAACTGTTTTTT.

The J gene is TRBJ1-2, the V gene TRBV6-2 or TRBV6-3; D call uncertain. The CDR3 consists of 15 residues. Germline assignment: CDR1 MNHEY and CDR2 SVGEGT. The V end was cut by 0 bases, the J end by 6 bases, with 14 bases between. CDR3 sequence (DNA): TGTGCCAGCAGTTACTCGGGGTCGCAGGCAGATGGCTACACCTTC. Protein product: CASSYSGSQADGYTF.

The sample holds a few counts of this clone. The rearrangement links TRBV27 to TRBJ1-5, with D unclear. The V end lost 2 bases, the J end lost 3 bases, and 11 bases lay between the germline ends. The CDR3 consists of 15 residues. CDR1 and CDR2 (germline): MNHEY, SMNVEV (reference sequence). The CDR3 sequence: CASSLEGLNNQPQHF. CDR3 DNA: TGTGCCAGCAGTTTAGAAGGGTTGAACAATCAGCCCCAGCATTTT.

The CDR3 loop is CASSLSSSGNYGYTF. The DNA for the CDR3 is TGTGCCAGCAGCCTCAGTAGCTCAGGGAACTATGGCTACACCTTC. The chain carries TRBV9 and TRBJ1-2; a weak D match, TRBD1 (5 bases). The ends were cut back, 4 bases at V and 2 bases at J, with 15 bases in the middle. CDR3 length equals 15 residues. CDR1 SGDLS and CDR2 YYNGEE come from the germline V gene.

The chain links TRBV4-3 to TRBJ1-4, with TRBD1 matching 9 bases. J lost 8 bases, V lost 3 bases, and 7 bases had no gene match. Germline V lookup: CDR1 LGHNA, CDR2 YSLEER. This CDR3 contains 15 residues. This CDR3 is CASSHPGQGGEKLFF. CDR3 sequence (DNA): TGCGCCAGCAGCCATCCGGGACAGGGAGGCGAAAAACTGTTTTTT.

This rearrangement joins TRBV6-5 to TRBJ2-5; no definite D call. CDR1 is MNHEY and CDR2 is SVGAGI in the germline V gene. V was clipped by 6 bases and J by 2 bases, with 13 bases between them. CDR3 size: 14 residues. CDR3 loop: CASSPGGLQETQYF. In nucleotides, the CDR3 is TGTGCCAGCAGCCCGGGTGGGCTACAAGAGACCCAGTACTTC.